The clone carrying this TCR beta chain was seen more than once but under ten times. The bulk TCR libraries were made with methods described before and with listed TCR primers. TCRdb fed the PCR reads into MiXCR, producing one record per CDR3 protein. The sample consists of around 460,000 distinct CDR3 sequences, about 21% of them appearing once. The data were obtained in a study of molecular identifiers for immune sequencing clone quantification. Germline values: CDR1 LGHNA, CDR2 YSLEER. V lost 3 bases, J lost 3 bases, and 18 bases lay in between. This CDR3 is built from 16 residues. The chain joins TRBV4-3 to TRBJ2-7, with D maybe TRBD2 (5 bases). The sequenced sample consisted of naive CD8+ T cells from blood, with Jurkat cell RNA spiked in. Subset of the sample: FACS-sorted CD8+CD4-CCR7+CD45RA+ naive T cells. The TCR was taken from a human donor in good health. Some libraries in this study had Jurkat cell RNA spiked in. In DNA form, the CDR3 reads TGCGCCAGCAGCCAGGATACGGAGGCTTCTATCTACGAGCAGTACTTC. It yields the protein CASSQDTEASIYEQYF.